This TCR beta chain appears in the sequencing data of a study of blood T cells in healthy people across ages. Study-level points and caveats: TCR beta diversity, measured per million T cells, fell in a roughly linear way with age.

Then a second PCR, running roughly 7 to 11 cycles, was carried out with a sample-barcoded 5' primer and a J-beta primer mix. Via MiXCR, TCRdb re-called the 5' RACE reads, giving one row per CDR3 protein. The sample lists around 1.5 million distinct CDR3 sequences; about 31% were seen once. Germline V gene sequence: CDR1 SNHLY, CDR2 FYNNEI. This CDR3 comprises 15 residues. V shed 4 bases and J 2 bases; nucleotides not matched to a gene: 7. All donors came from Russia, were Caucasian and healthy, and spanned ages about 6 to 100. Total RNA extracted from each sample amounted to at least 6 micrograms. To note about this clonotype: Antigen specificity is unknown.

Sample: blood. This sequence originates from a woman in her thirties in good health. This chain uses TRBV2 with TRBJ2-5; TRBD1 matches at 7 bases. The CDR3 DNA sequence: TGTGCCAGCAGTGCTTTGACAGGGATTCAAGAGACCCAGTACTTC. Its protein is CASSALTGIQETQYF.